The 27 T cell receptor beta chains below all came from one sample that was sequenced in a study of blood T cells in healthy people across ages. The authors ran a second PCR of about 6 to 11 cycles using a sample-barcoded 5' primer and a J-beta primer mix. MiXCR, run by TCRdb on the 5' RACE reads, gives a single entry per CDR3 protein. The sample lists about 630,000 distinct CDR3 sequences, roughly 20% occurring once. Source material: blood. All receptors derive from a man aged 65 to 85 in good health.

This clonotype was seen only a few times. The chain uses TRBV5-1 and TRBJ2-1; D ambiguous. The CDR3 totals 15 residues. Trimming pared 2 bases from V and 5 bases from J, leaving 14 bases between. CDR1 is SGHRS, CDR2 YFSETQ, per germline. CDR3 sequence: CASSLPEIGHNEQFF. CDR3 coding DNA: TGCGCCAGCAGCTTACCCGAAATTGGGCACAATGAGCAGTTCTTC.

This clonotype was seen a single time. This chain connects TRBV2 to TRBJ2-5; TRBD1 or TRBD2 may be the D gene (5 bases each). V lost 1 base, J lost 9 bases, and 6 bases lay in between. The CDR3 has 11 residues. Germline-derived CDR1 and CDR2 are SNHLY and FYNNEI. CDR3: CASSEGGAQYF. CDR3 bases: TGTGCCAGCAGTGAAGGAGGGGCCCAGTACTTC.

This clonotype was observed a few times. The rearrangement links TRBV6-1 to TRBJ2-5, with 10 bases lining up with TRBD2. Matching the DNA end better, TRBJ2-1 makes the J call doubtful. The CDR3 is 16 residues long. The germline gives CDR1 MNHNS, CDR2 SASEGT. The CDR3 nucleotides are TGTGCCAGCAGTCCGTTGGGAGCGGGAGGGCCGAATGAGCAGTTCTTC. Protein product: CASSPLGAGGPNEQFF.

The table lists this clonotype with a few counts. V is TRBV4-1 and J is TRBJ2-1; D unclear. Trimming took off 1 base at V and 4 bases at J, with 17 bases between the two ends. This CDR3 is 17 amino acids long. CDR1 is MGHRA, CDR2 YSYEKL, per germline. For the CDR3, the DNA is TGCGCCAGCAGCCAAGTGGCCGGTAGTAGCCCTTACAATGAGCAGTTCTTC. This sequence encodes CASSQVAGSSPYNEQFF.

This clonotype was picked up a small number of times. The V and J genes are TRBV6-2 or TRBV6-3 and TRBJ2-4; a possible D gene is TRBD2 (5 bases). There are 13 residues in the CDR3. The germline CDR1 and CDR2 sequences are MNHEY and SVGEGT. Trimming took off 4 bases at V and 4 bases at J, with 8 bases between the two ends. DNA for the CDR3: TGTGCCAGCAGTTCCCGGGATAAAAACATTCAGTACTTC. This sequence encodes CASSSRDKNIQYF.

Comment on this clonotype: Compared with germline, one end of the junction differs, possibly owing to a read error. V is TRBV3-1 and J is TRBJ2-5; TRBD1 agrees at 8 bases. Matching the DNA end better, TRBJ2-7 makes the J call doubtful. The CDR3 length is 14 residues. Germline-derived CDR1 and CDR2 are LGHDT and YNNKEL (reference sequence). The CDR3 DNA follows: TGTGCCAACAGCCGTGGACAGGGAACTGACGAGCAGTACTTC. This encodes CANSRGQGTDEQYF.

The sample holds a few counts of this clonotype. One junction end does not reproduce the germline sequence, and a read error may be involved. This chain connects TRBV5-1 to TRBJ2-6; D may be TRBD1 (6 bases). CDR3 length: 16 amino acids. Germline CDR1 and CDR2: SGHRS and YFSETQ. CDR3 sequence reads: CASSLGQGLGSNVRTF. CDR3 bases: TGCGCCAGCAGCTTGGGGCAGGGGCTCGGGTCCAACGTCCGGACTTTC.

This clonotype was picked up a small number of times. This sequence joins TRBV6-2 or TRBV6-3 and TRBJ1-5; the D gene is possibly TRBD1 (5 bases). CDR1 is MNHEY, CDR2 SVGEGT, per germline. Trimming removed 0 bases from V and 7 bases from J, with 10 bases in between. CDR3 length: 14 amino acids. The CDR3 DNA reads as TGTGCCAGCAGTTACTCTGCAGGGAGCCAGCCCCAGCATTTT. Protein product: CASSYSAGSQPQHF.

This clonotype was seen a few times. The chain recombines TRBV14 with TRBJ2-1; 7 nucleotides align to TRBD2. Germline V gives CDR1 SGHDN, CDR2 FVKESK. This CDR3 has 18 amino acids. V gave up 0 bases and J gave up 3 bases; unmatched junction bases: 11. CDR3 coding DNA: TGTGCCAGCAGCCAAGATCTATTCAGCGGGGCTTACTACAATGAGCAGTTCTTC. It encodes CASSQDLFSGAYYNEQFF.

The rearrangement uses TRBV18 and TRBJ2-5; 8 nucleotides line up with TRBD1. The CDR3 has 16 amino acids. With 2 bases clipped from V and 4 bases from J, the junction kept 9 bases outside the gene matches. Germline V lookup: CDR1 KGHSH, CDR2 LQKENI. The CDR3 is CASSPSGQGMRETQYF. CDR3 in DNA: TGTGCCAGCTCACCATCTGGACAGGGCATGCGAGAGACCCAGTACTTC.

The J gene is TRBJ2-1, the V gene TRBV4-1, with 7 bases lining up with TRBD2. This CDR3 contains 16 residues. Trimming took 3 bases from V and 1 from J; bases not matched to a gene: 6. Germline CDR1 MGHRA, CDR2 YSYEKL. The CDR3 reads CASSQGLAVSYNEQFF. In DNA, the CDR3 is TGCGCCAGCAGCCAGGGGCTAGCGGTGTCCTACAATGAGCAGTTCTTC.

The chain employs TRBV7-9 and TRBJ1-5, with D possibly matching TRBD1 (5 bases). The V gene lost 2 bases and the J gene lost 5 bases, with 19 bases spanning the gap. The CDR3 totals 17 residues. The germline CDR1 and CDR2 sequences are SEHNR and FQNEAQ (reference sequence). CDR3 protein: CASSLIRGAESDQPQHF. CDR3 DNA sequence: TGTGCCAGCAGCTTAATCCGGGGCGCCGAATCGGATCAGCCCCAGCATTTT.

The rearrangement uses TRBV7-2 and TRBJ1-1; possibly TRBD1 for D (5 bases). With 4 bases removed from V and 3 bases from J, the gap between germline ends came to 9 bases. This CDR3 is 13 amino acids long. Germline loops: CDR1 SGHTA, CDR2 FQGNSA. The CDR3 region has the DNA TGTGCCAGCAGCTCGGGGCCTCACACTGAAGCTTTCTTT. Protein product: CASSSGPHTEAFF. Complete variable domain (other parts from reference TRBV7-2 and TRBJ1-1): GAGVSQSPSNKVTEKGKDVELRCDPISGHTALYWYRQSLGQGLEFLIYFQGNSAPDKSGLPSDRFSAERTGGSVSTLTIQRTQQEDSAVYLCASSSGPHTEAFFGQGTRLTVV.

The gene calls are TRBV12-3 or TRBV12-4 and TRBJ2-5, with TRBD2 matching 10 bases. The J call is in doubt because the DNA end fits TRBJ2-1 better. The CDR3 sequence is 16 residues long. The CDR3 DNA is TGTGCCAGCAGATGGGACGAAGCGGGAGGGGACAATGAGCAGTTCTTC. As protein: CASRWDEAGGDNEQFF.

This clonotype came up many times. The chain carries TRBV2 and TRBJ2-5; D possibly corresponds to TRBD2 (5 bases). With 5 bases removed from V and 5 bases from J, the gap between germline ends came to 12 bases. The germline gives CDR1 SNHLY, CDR2 FYNNEI. The CDR3 contains 13 residues. The CDR3 is CASSLTRGETQYF. The CDR3 DNA sequence: TGTGCCAGCAGTCTAACTAGAGGGGAGACCCAGTACTTC. Together with reference TRBV2 and TRBJ2-5, the CDR3 gives the full variable domain: EPEVTQTPSHQVTQMGQEVILRCVPISNHLYFYWYRQILGQKVEFLVSFYNNEISEKSEIFDDQFSVERPDGSNFTLKIRSTKLEDSAMYFCASSLTRGETQYFGPGTRLLVL.

The sample holds a few counts of this clonotype. The chain carries TRBV20-1 and TRBJ2-5; 13 nucleotides line up with TRBD2. Germline CDR1 is DFQATT and CDR2 is SNEGSKA (reference sequence). This CDR3 contains 13 residues. J gave up 6 bases and V 6 bases, and 4 bases lay outside the gene matches. The CDR3 region has the DNA TGCAGTGCAAGACTAGCGGGAGGCAAGACCCAGTACTTC. This sequence encodes CSARLAGGKTQYF.

Ten or more counts support this clonotype. J is TRBJ1-1 and V is TRBV20-1; no definite D call. The CDR3 runs to 11 residues. CDR1 DFQATT and CDR2 SNEGSKA come from the germline V gene (reference sequence). V dropped 0 bases and J dropped 6 bases, with 5 bases sitting between them. The CDR3 loop is CSARDPPEAFF. The DNA of the CDR3 is TGCAGTGCTAGAGATCCCCCTGAAGCTTTCTTT.

The table lists this clonotype with a few counts. V and J are TRBV12-3 or TRBV12-4 and TRBJ1-3; D unclear. The CDR3 contains 14 residues. V lost 7 bases and J 2 bases, leaving 12 bases between the germline ends. In DNA form, the CDR3 reads TGTGCCAGCAAACTGGGGAGCCCTGGAAACACCATATATTTT. Translating gives CASKLGSPGNTIYF.

The gene calls are TRBV11-2 and TRBJ2-5; TRBD2 agrees at 7 bases. Trimming took 5 bases from V and 1 from J; bases not matched to a gene: 7. Germline loops: CDR1 SGHAT, CDR2 FQNNGV. CDR3 size: 15 residues. The CDR3: CASSPRTRSQETQYF. DNA of the CDR3: TGTGCCAGCAGCCCCCGGACTAGGTCCCAAGAGACCCAGTACTTC.

This clonotype came up many times. The gene calls are TRBV7-9 and TRBJ2-7; D is unclear. Germline assignment: CDR1 SEHNR and CDR2 FQNEAQ (reference sequence). CDR3 length equals 12 residues. Trimming left V 3 bases short and J 3 bases short, with 6 bases between. The CDR3 protein is CASSFLFYEQYF. In DNA, the CDR3 is TGTGCCAGCAGCTTTTTATTCTACGAGCAGTACTTC.

The sample holds one count of this clonotype. A read error may be the cause here, since a much bigger clone is one base away. V gene TRBV2 combines with J gene TRBJ2-1; D possibly corresponds to TRBD1 (6 bases). V lost 5 bases to trimming and J lost 6 bases, with 17 bases between them. The CDR3 is 15 residues long. The germline V gene encodes CDR1 SNHLY and CDR2 FYNNEI. The CDR3 DNA reads as TGTGCCAGCAGTCTTGACAGGATGGTCAGCAATGAGCAGTTCTTC. Protein sequence: CASSLDRMVSNEQFF.

The J gene is TRBJ2-1, the V gene TRBV27, with 7 bases identical to TRBD2. Per germline, CDR1 MNHEY and CDR2 SMNVEV (reference sequence). The junction had 12 bases not matched to a gene; V was cut back by 4 bases and J by 0 bases. This CDR3 is 18 amino acids long. The CDR3 sequence: CASSSRQLATSSYNEQFF. The DNA of the CDR3 is TGTGCCAGCAGTTCAAGACAACTAGCGACGAGCTCCTACAATGAGCAGTTCTTC.

The V and J genes are TRBV6-1 and TRBJ2-5; TRBD1 aligns across 11 bases. Unmatched junction bases numbered 13, after V lost 6 bases and J lost 4 bases. The germline V gene has CDR1 MNHNS and CDR2 SASEGT. CDR3 length: 17 residues. CDR3 DNA sequence: TGTGCCAGCAGCCGACGAGGACAGGGGGCGCATGTAGAGACCCAGTACTTC. This sequence encodes CASSRRGQGAHVETQYF.

On this clonotype itself: This could be a read error, since a much larger clone is one nucleotide away. The chain is built from TRBV7-9 and TRBJ2-5, with D possibly being TRBD2 (5 bases). The J call may be in error: the DNA end matches TRBJ2-7 better. The CDR3 extends over 13 amino acids. Germline CDR1 SEHNR, CDR2 FQNEAQ (reference sequence). CDR3 in amino acids: CASSNDGDYEQYF. CDR3 DNA sequence: TGTGCCAGCAGCAACGACGGGGACTACGAGCAGTACTTC.

The chain uses TRBV20-1 and TRBJ2-5, with D possibly TRBD1 on 5 matching bases. The closer fit of TRBJ2-7 to the DNA end suggests the J call may be wrong. CDR3 length equals 14 residues. Germline lookup yields CDR1 DFQATT and CDR2 SNEGSKA (reference sequence). CDR3 DNA sequence: TGCAGTGCTAGAGAGTATGGGGCGGCCTACGAGCAGTACTTC. It yields the protein CSAREYGAAYEQYF.

This clonotype was found a few times. This sequence joins TRBV5-1 and TRBJ2-5, with D maybe TRBD2 (6 bases). The J call may be wrong; the DNA end is better matched by TRBJ2-1. Germline V lookup: CDR1 SGHRS, CDR2 YFSETQ. The CDR3 has 17 residues. As DNA, the CDR3 is TGCGCCAGCAGCACGGACCCGGGAGCGGGCGGCTACAATGAGCAGTTCTTC. Its translation is CASSTDPGAGGYNEQFF.

This sequence joins TRBV6-2 or TRBV6-3 and TRBJ1-5; D ambiguous. Trimming took off 0 bases at V and 3 bases at J, with 9 bases between the two ends. CDR3 size: 15 residues. Germline CDR1 and CDR2: MNHEY and SVGEGT. This CDR3 is CASSYSKRLNQPQHF. In nucleotides, the CDR3 is TGTGCCAGCAGTTACTCGAAGAGGCTCAATCAGCCCCAGCATTTT.